This T cell receptor (beta chain) was sequenced for a study of shared clonotypes between healthy human individuals. The table lists this clone with a count of one. Antigen: not known. The CDR3 is 13 amino acids. Trimming cost V 3 bases and J 3 bases, with 11 bases left between them. Germline lookup yields CDR1 GTSNPN and CDR2 SVGIG (reference sequence). TCRdb's copy holds only in-frame clones and misses some; the assay was immunoSEQ multiplex PCR. This table has about 2 million clones, over 85% appearing once. General study findings and limits: On the whole, naive subsets had larger estimated richness than memory subsets had. Clonotypes not shared had lower generation probabilities than those common to all four donors.

The V gene is TRBV30, the J gene TRBJ1-1; D unclear. Sequenced sample: naive CD4+ T cells sorted from blood. Subset of the sample: CD45RA+ positively selected. The sequence was collected from a man between 18 and 29 years old in good health. The CDR3 sequence: CAWSISRYTEAFF. CDR3 nucleotides: TGTGCCTGGAGCATTAGTAGGTACACTGAAGCTTTCTTT.